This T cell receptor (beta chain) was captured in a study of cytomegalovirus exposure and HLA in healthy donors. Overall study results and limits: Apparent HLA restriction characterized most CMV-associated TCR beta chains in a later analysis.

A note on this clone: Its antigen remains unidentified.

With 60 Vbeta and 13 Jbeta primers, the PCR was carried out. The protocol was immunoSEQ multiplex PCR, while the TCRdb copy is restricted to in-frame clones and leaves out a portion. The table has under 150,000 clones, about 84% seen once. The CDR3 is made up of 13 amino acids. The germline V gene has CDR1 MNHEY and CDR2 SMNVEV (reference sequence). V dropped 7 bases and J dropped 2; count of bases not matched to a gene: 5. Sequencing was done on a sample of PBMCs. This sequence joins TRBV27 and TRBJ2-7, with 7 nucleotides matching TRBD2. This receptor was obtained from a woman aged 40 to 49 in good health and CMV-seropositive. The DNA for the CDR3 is TGTGCCAGCATTGGGAGGGAGACCTACGAGCAGTACTTC. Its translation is CASIGRETYEQYF.